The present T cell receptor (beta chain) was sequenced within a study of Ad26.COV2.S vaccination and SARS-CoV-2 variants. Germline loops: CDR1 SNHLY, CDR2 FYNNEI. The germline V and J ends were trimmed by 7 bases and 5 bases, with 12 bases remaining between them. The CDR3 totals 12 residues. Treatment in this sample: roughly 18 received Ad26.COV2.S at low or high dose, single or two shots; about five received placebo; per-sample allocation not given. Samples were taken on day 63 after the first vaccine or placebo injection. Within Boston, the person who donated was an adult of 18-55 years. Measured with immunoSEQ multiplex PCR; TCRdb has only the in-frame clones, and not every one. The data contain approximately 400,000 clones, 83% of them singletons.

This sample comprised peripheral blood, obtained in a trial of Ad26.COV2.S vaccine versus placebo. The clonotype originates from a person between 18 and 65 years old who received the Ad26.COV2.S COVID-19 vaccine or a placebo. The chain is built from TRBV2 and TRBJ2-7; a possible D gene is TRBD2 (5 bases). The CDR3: CASTRDLDEQYF. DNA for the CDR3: TGTGCCAGCACGAGGGATTTGGACGAGCAGTACTTC.